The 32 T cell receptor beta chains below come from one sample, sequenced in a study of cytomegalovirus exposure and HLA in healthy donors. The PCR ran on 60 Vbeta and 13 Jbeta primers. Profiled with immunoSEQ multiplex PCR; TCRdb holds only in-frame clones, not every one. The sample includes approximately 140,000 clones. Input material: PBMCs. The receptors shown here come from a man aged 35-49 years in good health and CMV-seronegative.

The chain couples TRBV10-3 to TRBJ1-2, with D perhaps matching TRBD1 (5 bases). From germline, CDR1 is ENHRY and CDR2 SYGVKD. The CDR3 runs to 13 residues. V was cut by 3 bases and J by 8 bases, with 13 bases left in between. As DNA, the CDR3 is TGTGCCATCAGTGATTCAGGGTCTCGGGGCTACACCTTC. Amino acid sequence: CAISDSGSRGYTF.

The CDR3 DNA reads as TGCGCCAGCAGCTTGAGGCCCGGTCAGGGCCAAGAGACCCAGTACTTC. It codes for CASSLRPGQGQETQYF. V is TRBV5-1 and J is TRBJ2-5, with D perhaps TRBD1 (5 bases). Trimming cost V 1 base and J 1 base, with 14 bases left between them. The germline V gene has CDR1 SGHRS and CDR2 YFSETQ. CDR3 length: 16 amino acids.

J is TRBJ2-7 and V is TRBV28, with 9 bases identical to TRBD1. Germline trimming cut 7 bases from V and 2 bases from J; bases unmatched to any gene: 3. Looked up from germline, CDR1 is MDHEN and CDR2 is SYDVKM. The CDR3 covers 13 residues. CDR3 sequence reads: CASKDRGTYEQYF. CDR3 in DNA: TGTGCCAGCAAAGACAGGGGGACCTACGAGCAGTACTTC.

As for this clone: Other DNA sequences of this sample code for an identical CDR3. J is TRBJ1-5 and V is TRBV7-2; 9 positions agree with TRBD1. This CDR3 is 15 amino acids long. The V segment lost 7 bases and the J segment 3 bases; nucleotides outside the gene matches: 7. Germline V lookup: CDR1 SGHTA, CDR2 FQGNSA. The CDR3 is CASTSDRGYNQPQHF. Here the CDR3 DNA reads TGTGCCAGCACCTCGGACAGGGGCTACAATCAGCCCCAGCATTTT.

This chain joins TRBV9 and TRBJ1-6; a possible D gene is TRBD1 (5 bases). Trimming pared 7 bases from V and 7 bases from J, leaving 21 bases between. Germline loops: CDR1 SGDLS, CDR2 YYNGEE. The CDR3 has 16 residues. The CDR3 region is CASAPGGEPPNSPLHF. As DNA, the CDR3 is TGTGCCAGCGCTCCTGGAGGGGAACCCCCAAATTCACCCCTCCACTTT.

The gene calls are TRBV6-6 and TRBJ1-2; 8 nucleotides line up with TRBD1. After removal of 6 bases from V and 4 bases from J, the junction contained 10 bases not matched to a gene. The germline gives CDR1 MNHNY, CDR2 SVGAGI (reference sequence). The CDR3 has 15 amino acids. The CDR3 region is CASSPGQGEGYGYTF. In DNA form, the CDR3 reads TGTGCCAGCAGCCCCGGACAGGGTGAAGGCTATGGCTACACCTTC.

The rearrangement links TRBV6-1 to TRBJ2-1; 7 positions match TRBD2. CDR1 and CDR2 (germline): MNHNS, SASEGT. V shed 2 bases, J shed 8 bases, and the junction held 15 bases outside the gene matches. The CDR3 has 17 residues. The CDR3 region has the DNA TGTGCCAGCAGTGAACGAGGTGGGAGGGATCTAATCGATGAGCAGTTCTTC. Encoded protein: CASSERGGRDLIDEQFF.

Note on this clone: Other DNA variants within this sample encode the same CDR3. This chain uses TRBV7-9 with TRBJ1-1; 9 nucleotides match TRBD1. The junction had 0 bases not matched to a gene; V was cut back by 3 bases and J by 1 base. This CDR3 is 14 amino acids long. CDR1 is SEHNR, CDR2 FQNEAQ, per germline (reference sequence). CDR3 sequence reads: CASSLTGGNTEAFF. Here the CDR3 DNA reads TGTGCCAGCAGCTTGACAGGGGGGAACACTGAAGCTTTCTTT.

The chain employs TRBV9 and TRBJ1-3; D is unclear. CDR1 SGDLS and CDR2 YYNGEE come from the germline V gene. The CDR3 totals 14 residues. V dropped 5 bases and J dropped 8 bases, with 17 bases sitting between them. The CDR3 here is CASSLGRFEDTIYF. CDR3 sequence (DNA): TGTGCCAGCAGTTTAGGAAGGTTTGAGGACACCATATATTTT.

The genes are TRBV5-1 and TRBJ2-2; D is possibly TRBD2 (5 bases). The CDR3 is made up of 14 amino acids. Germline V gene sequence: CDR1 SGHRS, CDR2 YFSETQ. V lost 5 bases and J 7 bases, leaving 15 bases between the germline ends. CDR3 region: CASRRTLANGELFF. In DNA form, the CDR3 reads TGCGCCAGCAGAAGAACCCTAGCTAACGGGGAGCTGTTTTTT.

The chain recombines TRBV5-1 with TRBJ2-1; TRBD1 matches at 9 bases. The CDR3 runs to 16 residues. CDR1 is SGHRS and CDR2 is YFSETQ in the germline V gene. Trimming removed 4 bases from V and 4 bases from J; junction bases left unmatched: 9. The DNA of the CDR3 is TGCGCCAGCAGCCACACTACAGGGGGCGGGTACAATGAGCAGTTCTTC. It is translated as CASSHTTGGGYNEQFF.

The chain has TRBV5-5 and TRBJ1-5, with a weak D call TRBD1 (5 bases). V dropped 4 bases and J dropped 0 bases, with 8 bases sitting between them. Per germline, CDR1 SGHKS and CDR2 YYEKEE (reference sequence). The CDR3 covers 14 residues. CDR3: CASSPDSSNQPQHF. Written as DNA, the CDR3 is TGTGCCAGCAGCCCTGACAGTAGCAATCAGCCCCAGCATTTT.

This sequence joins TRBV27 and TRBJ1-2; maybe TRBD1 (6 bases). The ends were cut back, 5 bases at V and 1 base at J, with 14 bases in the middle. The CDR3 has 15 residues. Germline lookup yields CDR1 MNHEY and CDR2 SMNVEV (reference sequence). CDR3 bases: TGTGCCAGCAGTCCTCAGGGGTCGGGTAACTATGGCTACACCTTC. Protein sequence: CASSPQGSGNYGYTF.

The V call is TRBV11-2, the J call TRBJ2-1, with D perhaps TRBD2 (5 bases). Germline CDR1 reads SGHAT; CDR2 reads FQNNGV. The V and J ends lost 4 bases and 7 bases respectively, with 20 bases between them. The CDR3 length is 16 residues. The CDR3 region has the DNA TGTGCCAGCAGCTCCCACTCGGCCGGCACGGGAAATGAGCAGTTCTTC. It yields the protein CASSSHSAGTGNEQFF. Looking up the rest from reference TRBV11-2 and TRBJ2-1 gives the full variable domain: EAGVAQSPRYKIIEKRQSVAFWCNPISGHATLYWYQQILGQGPKLLIQFQNNGVVDDSQLPKDRFSAERLKGVDSTLKIQPAKLEDSAVYLCASSSHSAGTGNEQFFGPGTRLTVL.

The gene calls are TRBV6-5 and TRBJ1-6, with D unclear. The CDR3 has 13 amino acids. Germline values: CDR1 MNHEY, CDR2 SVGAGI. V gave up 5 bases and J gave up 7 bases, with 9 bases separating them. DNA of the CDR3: TGTGCCAGCAGTGACGGGGAAAATTCACCCCTCCACTTT. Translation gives CASSDGENSPLHF.

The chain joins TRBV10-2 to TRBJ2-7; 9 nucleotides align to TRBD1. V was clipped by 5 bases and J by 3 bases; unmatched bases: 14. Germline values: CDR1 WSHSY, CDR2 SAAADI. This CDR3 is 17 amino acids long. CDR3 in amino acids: CASSPLPRTGEGYEQYF. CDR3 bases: TGCGCCAGCAGTCCCCTCCCCCGGACAGGGGAAGGCTACGAGCAGTACTTC.

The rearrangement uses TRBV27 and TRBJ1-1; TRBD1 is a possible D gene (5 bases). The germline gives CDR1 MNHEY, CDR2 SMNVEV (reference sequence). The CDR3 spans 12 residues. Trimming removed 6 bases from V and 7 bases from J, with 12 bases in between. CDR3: CASRTTGLEAFF. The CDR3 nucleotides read TGTGCCAGCAGAACCACAGGCCTTGAAGCTTTCTTT.

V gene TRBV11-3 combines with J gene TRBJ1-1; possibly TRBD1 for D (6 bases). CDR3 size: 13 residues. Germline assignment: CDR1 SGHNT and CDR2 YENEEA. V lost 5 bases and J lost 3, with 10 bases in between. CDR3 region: CASSPRGDTEAFF. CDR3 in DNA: TGTGCCAGCAGCCCCAGGGGAGACACTGAAGCTTTCTTT.

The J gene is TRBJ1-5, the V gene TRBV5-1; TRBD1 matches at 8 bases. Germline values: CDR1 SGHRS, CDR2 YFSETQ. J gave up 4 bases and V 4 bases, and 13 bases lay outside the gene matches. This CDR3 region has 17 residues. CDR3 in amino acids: CASSTKPGNRGNQPQHF. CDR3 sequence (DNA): TGCGCCAGCAGCACCAAACCCGGGAACAGGGGGAATCAGCCCCAGCATTTT.

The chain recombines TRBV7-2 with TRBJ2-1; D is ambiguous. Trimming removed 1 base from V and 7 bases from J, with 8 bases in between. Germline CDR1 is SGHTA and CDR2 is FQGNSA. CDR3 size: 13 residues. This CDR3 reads CASSLGNENEQFF. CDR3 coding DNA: TGTGCCAGCAGCTTAGGAAATGAGAATGAGCAGTTCTTC.

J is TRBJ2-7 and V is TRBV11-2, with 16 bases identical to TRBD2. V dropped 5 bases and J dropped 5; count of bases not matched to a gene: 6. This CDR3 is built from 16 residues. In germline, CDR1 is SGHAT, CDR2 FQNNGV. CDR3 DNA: TGTGCCAGCAGCCTAGGGACTAGCGGGGGGGCCCACGAGCAGTACTTC. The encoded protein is CASSLGTSGGAHEQYF.

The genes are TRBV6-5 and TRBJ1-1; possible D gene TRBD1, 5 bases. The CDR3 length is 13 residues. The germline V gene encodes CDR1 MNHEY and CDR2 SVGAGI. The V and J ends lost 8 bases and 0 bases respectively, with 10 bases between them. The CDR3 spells CASGRALNTEAFF. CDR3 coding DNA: TGTGCCAGCGGCAGGGCGCTGAACACTGAAGCTTTCTTT.

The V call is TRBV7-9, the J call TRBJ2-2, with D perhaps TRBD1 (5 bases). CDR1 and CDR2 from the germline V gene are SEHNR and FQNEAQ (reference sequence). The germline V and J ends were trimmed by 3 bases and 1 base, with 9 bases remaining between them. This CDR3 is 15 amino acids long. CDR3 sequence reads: CASSLGRENTGELFF. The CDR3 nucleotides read TGTGCCAGCAGCTTGGGCAGGGAGAACACCGGGGAGCTGTTTTTT.

The DNA of the CDR3 is TGTGCCACCACCGGGGACAGGGTTTACGAGCAGTACTTC. This sequence encodes CATTGDRVYEQYF. The chain uses TRBV19 and TRBJ2-7, with 9 positions matching TRBD1. The V gene's germline CDR1 is LNHDA and CDR2 SQIVND (reference sequence). V gave up 10 bases and J gave up 4 bases; unmatched junction bases: 8. This CDR3 has 13 amino acids.

Here the CDR3 reads CASSGGQGSGNTIYF. CDR3 bases: TGTGCCAGCTCGGGAGGACAGGGCTCTGGAAACACCATATATTTT. This rearrangement joins TRBV18 to TRBJ1-3; TRBD1 matches 8 bases. Trimming at V came to 6 bases and at J to 0 bases, leaving 4 bases not matched to a gene. Germline CDR1 and CDR2: KGHSH and LQKENI. CDR3 length: 15 amino acids.

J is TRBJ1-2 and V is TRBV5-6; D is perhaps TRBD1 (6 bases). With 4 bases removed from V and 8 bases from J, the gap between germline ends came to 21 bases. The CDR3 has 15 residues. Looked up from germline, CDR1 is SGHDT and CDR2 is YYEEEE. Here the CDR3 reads CASSETGTRGRGYTF. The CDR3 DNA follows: TGTGCCAGCAGCGAAACCGGGACACGGGGACGGGGCTACACCTTC.

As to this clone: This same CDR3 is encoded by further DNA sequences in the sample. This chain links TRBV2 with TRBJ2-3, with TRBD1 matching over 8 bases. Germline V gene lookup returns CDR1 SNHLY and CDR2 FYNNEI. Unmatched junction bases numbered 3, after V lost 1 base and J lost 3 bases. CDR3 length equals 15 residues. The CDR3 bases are TGTGCCAGCAGTGAAGGAACAGGGGGGACAGATACGCAGTATTTT. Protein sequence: CASSEGTGGTDTQYF.

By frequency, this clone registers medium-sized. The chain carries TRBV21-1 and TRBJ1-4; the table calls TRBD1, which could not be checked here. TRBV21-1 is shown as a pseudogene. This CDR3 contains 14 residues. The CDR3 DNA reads TGTGCCAGCAGCAAAGGGACAGGGGATGAAAAACTGTTTTTT. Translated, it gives CASSKGTGDEKLFF.

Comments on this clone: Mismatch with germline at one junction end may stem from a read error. For the CDR3, the DNA is TGTGCCAGCAGCGTAGATTTCACATATACGCAGTATTTT. Protein: CASSVDFTYTQYF. The chain recombines TRBV9 with TRBJ2-3; no clear D gene. CDR1 and CDR2 (germline): SGDLS, YYNGEE. This CDR3 has 13 residues. The full variable domain, in which reference TRBV9 and TRBJ2-3 provide the parts outside the CDR3, is DSGVTQTPKHLITATGQRVTLRCSPRSGDLSVYWYQQSLDQGLQFLIQYYNGEERAKGNILERFSAQQFPDLHSELNLSSLELGDSALYFCASSVDFTYTQYFGPGTRLTVL.

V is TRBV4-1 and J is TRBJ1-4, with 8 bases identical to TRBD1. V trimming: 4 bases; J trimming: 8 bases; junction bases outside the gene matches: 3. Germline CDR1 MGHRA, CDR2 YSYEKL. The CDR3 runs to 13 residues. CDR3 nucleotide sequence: TGCGCCAGCAGCCTCACAGGGGGAGAAAAACTGTTTTTT. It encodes CASSLTGGEKLFF.

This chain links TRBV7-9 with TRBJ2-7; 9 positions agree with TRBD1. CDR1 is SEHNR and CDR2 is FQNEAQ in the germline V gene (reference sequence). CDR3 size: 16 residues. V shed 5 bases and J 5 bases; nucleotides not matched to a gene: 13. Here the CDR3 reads CASSQLPGQGSNEQYF. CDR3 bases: TGTGCCAGCAGCCAGCTACCGGGACAGGGAAGCAACGAGCAGTACTTC.

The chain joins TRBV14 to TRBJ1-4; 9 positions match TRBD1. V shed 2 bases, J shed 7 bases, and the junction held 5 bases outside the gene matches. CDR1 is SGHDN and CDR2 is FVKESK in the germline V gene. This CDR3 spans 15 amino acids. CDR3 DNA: TGTGCCAGCAGCCAATGGACAGGGGAAGGTGAAAAACTGTTTTTT. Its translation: CASSQWTGEGEKLFF.